The source of this T cell receptor beta chain is a study of PD-1 blockade in mismatch repair-deficient tumors. On the study more broadly: Patients had roughly twelve mismatch repair-deficient cancer types, all previously treated and progressing. Notes on the study in general: Tumor-resident clones, often absent from pretreatment blood, expanded after pembrolizumab and then contracted.

A remark on this clone: Its specificity is not known.

The V end was cut by 6 bases, the J end by 2 bases, with 11 bases between. Per germline, CDR1 MNHEY and CDR2 SVGAGI. The CDR3 runs 13 residues. PCR or immunohistochemistry showed mismatch repair deficiency in every enrolled patient. The TCR-sequenced patients were a few responders to pembrolizumab. Assay used: immunoSEQ multiplex PCR; TCRdb lists only in-frame clones, some missing. The top ten clones hold approximately 14% of a sample with 60,000 to 65,000 clones, approximately 89% of them seen once. The V gene is TRBV6-5, the J gene TRBJ2-7, with unresolved D. The receptor's source is an adult with mismatch repair-deficient cancer. Sample: peripheral blood, taken 52 weeks after starting pembrolizumab. As DNA, the CDR3 is TGTGCCAGCAGCAAAGGGCCAACCTACGAGCAGTACTTC. This translates into CASSKGPTYEQYF.